This TCR beta chain appears in the sequencing data of a study of cytomegalovirus exposure and HLA in healthy donors. With regard to this clone: Its antigen remains unknown.

Primers included in the PCR were 60 Vbeta and 13 Jbeta primers. Sequencing was performed with immunoSEQ multiplex PCR; in TCRdb, only in-frame clones are kept and a portion is missing. The table shows 120,000 to 150,000 clones, with 70% to 85% occurring only once. Overall study findings and caveats: Association of roughly 18,000 TCR beta sequences with HLA alleles was found at 0.05 false discovery rate in a later analysis. A later analysis reportedly identified an Asian-associated ancestry cluster as carrying fewer N-insertions than the approximately 730-donor mean. In an earlier analysis, in some 540 donors, most V segments appeared productive either ~87% or ~30% of the time.

The source is a male donor in good health and CMV-seronegative. The sequenced material came from PBMCs.

Here the CDR3 reads CASSPTDTNYGYTF. CDR3 DNA: TGTGCCAGCTCACCGACAGATACTAACTATGGCTACACCTTC. This chain connects TRBV18 to TRBJ1-2; tentatively, D is TRBD1 (5 bases). Germline CDR1 and CDR2: KGHSH and LQKENI. The CDR3 totals 14 residues. The ends were cut back, 3 bases at V and 0 bases at J, with 8 bases in the middle.